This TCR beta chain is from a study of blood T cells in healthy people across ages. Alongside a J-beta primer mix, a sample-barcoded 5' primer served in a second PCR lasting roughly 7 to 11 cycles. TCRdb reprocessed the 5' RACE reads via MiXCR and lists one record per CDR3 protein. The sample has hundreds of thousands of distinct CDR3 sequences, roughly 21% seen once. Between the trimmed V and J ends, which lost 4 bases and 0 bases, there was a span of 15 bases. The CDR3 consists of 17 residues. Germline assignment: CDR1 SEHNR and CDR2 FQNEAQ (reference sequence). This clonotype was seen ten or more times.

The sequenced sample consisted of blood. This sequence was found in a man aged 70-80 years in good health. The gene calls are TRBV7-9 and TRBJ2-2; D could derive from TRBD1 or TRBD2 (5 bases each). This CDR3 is CASSSIATAPNTGELFF. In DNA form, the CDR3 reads TGTGCCAGCAGCTCAATAGCGACAGCTCCGAACACCGGGGAGCTGTTTTTT.